The TCR beta chain described here comes from a study of blood T cell repertoires in COVID-19. Study background: Material from acute and convalescent COVID-19 was sourced from the United States, Italy and Spain.

Sequencing was performed with immunoSEQ multiplex PCR; in TCRdb, only in-frame clones are kept and a portion is missing. The table shows 69,000 or so clones, with roughly 85% occurring only once. CDR1 MNHNS and CDR2 SASEGT come from the germline V gene. V gave up 2 bases and J gave up 0 bases; unmatched junction bases: 5. The CDR3 covers 16 residues. The sequencing sample was made of peripheral blood. The receptor comes from a woman older than 75 with acute or convalescent COVID-19. The chain uses TRBV6-1 and TRBJ2-3; TRBD2 aligns across 7 bases. The CDR3 is CASSEPLAASTDTQYF. DNA for the CDR3: TGTGCCAGCAGTGAACCCCTAGCGGCTAGCACAGATACGCAGTATTTT.